This T cell receptor (beta chain) was recorded in a study of T cells in placental villitis. For the study in its entirety: The study compared placental TCR-beta repertoires across villitis of unknown etiology, gestational-age-matched unaffected controls, and infectious villitis to test an allograft-versus-infection hypothesis. The study at large found these results: Paraffin blocks contained small amounts of decidua, so some captured T cells, especially in controls, may have been decidual rather than villous infiltrates. With bulk tissue sequencing, helper, regulatory or cytotoxic T cells could not be distinguished, nor could maternal versus fetal T cells, and gamma-delta receptors were excluded. CMV-specific clone frequencies were lower in villitis of unknown etiology than in infectious CMV cases (approximately 0.001 vs 0.011), and villitis of unknown etiology did not differ from controls on this measure.

The germline V gene provides CDR1 MNHNS and CDR2 SASEGT. The CDR3 has 16 amino acids, counting the end cysteine and phenylalanine. Of the read, only the CDR3 DNA is kept; its 48 bases are in frame from base 1. Compared with germline, V lacks 3 bases and J lacks 6 bases; bases without a gene match: 11. Five infectious villitis placentae, four with confirmed cytomegalovirus and one with Toxoplasma gondii, were included and were not matched to other groups. In the infectious villitis group, the mothers were found to be younger and to have smaller fetuses, and preterm delivery or intrauterine demise was recorded in a couple of cases. After delivery, the placentae were collected and evaluated both grossly and histologically, and only then was archival tissue selected. Five 10-micron scrolls were cut from each FFPE block, and DNA was isolated using the AllPrep DNA/RNA FFPE Tissue kit. NanoDrop was used to check DNA concentration and purity, and a Bioanalyzer was used to assess RNA quality.

Using the immunoSEQ v4 bias-controlled multiplex PCR assay, run blinded to group allocation, TCR-beta CDR3 regions were amplified from genomic DNA. To estimate the quantities of nucleated cells and T cells in each sample, reference gene primers were included together with the TCR-beta primers. Sequencing of the libraries was performed on an Illumina MiSeq with a 100-cycle paired-end protocol. As for how the authors treated the data: Diversity and richness were calculated in immunoSEQ Analyzer software, with richness determined by iChao1 and clonality derived from Pielou evenness and Shannon diversity (0-1, with higher values meaning less diverse). CDR3 amino acid sequences with V/J genes were queried against VDJdb for CMV, EBV and influenza A specificities using confidence 3 and substitution 2. The Morisita-Horn index was used to assess TCR-beta amino acid clonotype overlap between villitis of unknown etiology, infectious villitis and control repertoires. TCRdb provides this immuneACCESS table in a form limited to in-frame rearrangements. Some clones are lacking; in checked studies, under half of them reflect an unresolved V gene, and why the rest are absent is not known. The V and J calls and clone size were taken over from that table, and D and trimming were inferred from the DNA. This sample comprises some 6,200 clones, over 75% of them detected only once. More than 7.5% of the sample rests with the top ten.

A remark on this clone: It has no known antigen specificity. Base qualities are not recorded, but no much larger clone differs from it by a single base.

The chain is assembled from TRBV6-1 and TRBJ2-1, with 7 middle bases fitting TRBD2. The sample consisted of placental tissue containing maternal and fetal cells. The clonotype was recovered from a human patient with infectious villitis; the placental T cells may come from both mother and fetus. The nucleotides read TGTGCCAGCAGTGATCCCGGGCTAGCGGTCCTCAATGAGCAGTTCTTC. Translated, this gives CASSDPGLAVLNEQFF.